This TCR beta chain was captured by sequencing in a study of graft-versus-host responses after intestinal transplantation. The overall study: Recipients had multivisceral, liver-intestinal, or isolated intestinal transplants. Following induction with anti-thymocyte globulin, all recipients were given tacrolimus and steroids for two to three years. Broader study findings: Among recipient marrow samples, GvH clones were found; some appeared first in ileum or blood.

Assay: immunoSEQ multiplex PCR; the TCRdb copy retains only in-frame clones and omits some. Among more than 85,000 clones listed, roughly 91% were seen once. V was pared by 3 bases and J by 2 bases, with 9 bases between. The CDR3 has 14 residues. CDR1 MGHRA and CDR2 YSYEKL come from the germline V gene. Turning to this clone: What it binds is unknown.

The receptor was derived from a human donor who received an intestinal transplant. J is TRBJ2-3 and V is TRBV4-1; maybe TRBD1 (5 bases). The material sequenced was unstimulated CD8+ T cells sorted from spleen or lymph node cells, taken before intestinal transplant. CDR3 loop: CASSHSTDTDTQYF. CDR3 in DNA: TGCGCCAGCAGCCATTCGACAGACACAGATACGCAGTATTTT.